The clone carrying this TCR beta chain was recorded once. Antigen unknown. Germline lookup yields CDR1 LGHDT and CDR2 YNNKEL (reference sequence). The CDR3 extends over 17 amino acids. The J segment lost 4 bases and the V segment lost 2 bases, leaving 8 bases of the junction unmatched. TCRdb called the 5' RACE reads again in MiXCR, with one record for every CDR3 protein. The sample holds about 100,000 distinct CDR3 sequences, over 8.5% seen once. This specimen belongs to a study of T-cell memory formation after mild COVID-19. General study results and limits: Later expanders leaned CD4+, whereas day 15 to 85 contracting clones were balanced CD4/CD8.

This rearrangement joins TRBV3-1 to TRBJ2-6, with TRBD2 identical over 7 bases. This sequence was found in a young man who had mild COVID-19 (a few samples of this study predate the infection). Cell type and time point are not known. Specimen: PBMCs or a T cell subset sorted from them (not recorded which). The DNA of the CDR3 is TGTGCCAGCAGCCAACCCCAAGGGAGGGCAGGGGCCAACGTCCTGACTTTC. The encoded protein is CASSQPQGRAGANVLTF.